What follows describes a single TCR beta chain. This clonotype is labeled medium-sized (0.01 to 0.1%). Its antigen specificity is not known. No much larger clone is present one base from it, and per-base qualities are unavailable. These data are taken from a study of T cells in AML relapse after transplant (dated by TCRdb to the late 2010s). Background on the whole study: Clinically matched patients in whom long-term complete remission was maintained, with more than 3 years of follow-up, were used as remission controls. Remission samples were bone marrow collected about 1 year after HSCT from patients who maintained complete remission. This retrospective study examined inhibitory receptor expression and TCR repertoires of bone marrow T cells in patients who received allogeneic HSCT for myeloid malignancy. Paper-wide results and their limitations: Very few samples underpinned the TCR repertoire comparisons, and for unsorted bone marrow each group had only a few individuals.

Library preparation was by PCR. A modified RACE PCR protocol, not multiplex PCR, was used to amplify TCR alpha and beta chains from RNA. An Illumina MiSeq was used to sequence the libraries, and raw reads were demultiplexed using sample-specific barcode combinations. In the paper's pipeline: MiXCR software was used to identify TCR clonotypes from the sequencing reads. Clones were called with MiXCR by TCRdb after fastp trimmed the public reads at Q25, and only in-frame beta chains were retained. Duplicate CDR3 protein sequences are folded into a single record with the most common DNA and genes. For this entry, the V and J calls and clone size follow TCRdb and not the study's own pipeline. This sample gives about 1,400 distinct CDR3 sequences in total; approximately 7% of them show up just once. 40% to 55% of the sample goes to the ten largest clones. The CDR3 measures 15 amino acids from cysteine to phenylalanine. Only the CDR3 region is kept as DNA, spanning 45 bases read in frame from base 1. CDR1 and CDR2 (SGHVS, FQNEAQ) derive from the germline V gene. At the junction V is shortened by 6 bases and J by 2 bases, with 14 bases in between.

The V and J genes are TRBV7-8 and TRBJ1-5; tentative D gene TRBD1, with 5 bases matching. This material consisted of bone marrow, either the whole sample or a sorted T cell fraction (not recorded which), taken in complete remission. This receptor was identified in a human donor who had a stem cell transplant for acute myeloid leukemia. Because of the transplant, the T cells may be the graft donor's rather than the patient's own. The CDR3 protein sequence reads: CASRAGIRGNQPQHF. DNA sequence: TGTGCCAGCAGGGCAGGGATACGGGGCAATCAGCCCCAGCATTTT.